This entry lists 20 T cell receptor beta chains sequenced from one sample in a study of cytomegalovirus exposure and HLA in healthy donors. Libraries were prepared by immunoSEQ multiplex PCR; TCRdb keeps only in-frame clonotypes and omits some of them. The sample carries tens of thousands of clones, roughly 96% recorded once. The sequencing input was PBMCs. The receptors derive from a man aged 18 to 35 in good health and CMV-seronegative.

This chain links TRBV6-1 with TRBJ1-5; D is unresolved. Trimming left V 4 bases short and J 0 bases short, with 7 bases between. Germline values: CDR1 MNHNS, CDR2 SASEGT. The CDR3 has 14 residues. Written as DNA, the CDR3 is TGTGCCAGCAGTGTGGCACCTAGCAATCAGCCCCAGCATTTT. It encodes CASSVAPSNQPQHF.

The chain is built from TRBV11-1 and TRBJ2-1, with D uncertain. The V end was cut by 5 bases, the J end by 3 bases, with 8 bases between. The CDR3 covers 13 residues. From germline, CDR1 is SGHAT and CDR2 FQDESV (reference sequence). The CDR3 region is CASSRTNYNEQFF. The CDR3 nucleotides read TGTGCCAGCAGCCGAACAAACTACAATGAGCAGTTCTTC.

The J gene is TRBJ2-2, the V gene TRBV7-9; weak D call: TRBD2 (6 bases). V lost 8 bases and J 0 bases, leaving 19 bases between the germline ends. This CDR3 spans 17 amino acids. Germline-derived CDR1 and CDR2 are SEHNR and FQNEAQ (reference sequence). CDR3 region: CASGGNSGLTNTGELFF. CDR3 bases: TGTGCCAGCGGGGGGAATAGCGGCCTTACGAACACCGGGGAGCTGTTTTTT.

The V gene is TRBV25-1, the J gene TRBJ1-4; 9 bases are a match to TRBD1. Germline V gene sequence: CDR1 MGHDK, CDR2 SYGVNS. The CDR3 runs 17 residues. Losses at the gene ends were 1 base for V and 8 bases for J; bases not matched to a gene: 11. For the CDR3, the DNA is TGTGCCAGCAGTGAATGGAGCCCCGGGACAGGGAGAGAAAAACTGTTTTTT. Its translation: CASSEWSPGTGREKLFF. Filled out from reference TRBV25-1 and TRBJ1-4, the complete variable domain reads EADIYQTPRYLVIGTGKKITLECSQTMGHDKMYWYQQDPGMELHLIHYSYGVNSTEKGDLSSESTVSRIRTEHFPLTLESARPSHTSQYLCASSEWSPGTGREKLFFGSGTQLSVL.

The V and J genes are TRBV6-5 and TRBJ1-2; TRBD1 matches 7 bases. Germline CDR1 is MNHEY and CDR2 is SVGAGI. After removal of 6 bases from V and 4 bases from J, the junction contained 2 bases not matched to a gene. The CDR3 contains 12 residues. This chain's CDR3 is CASRTGAYGYTF. The CDR3 nucleotides are TGTGCCAGCAGAACAGGGGCCTATGGCTACACCTTC.

This sequence joins TRBV13 and TRBJ2-7; 9 bases line up with TRBD1. With 0 bases clipped from V and 7 bases from J, the junction kept 13 bases outside the gene matches. There are 17 residues in the CDR3. Germline CDR1 and CDR2: PRHDT and FYEKMQ (reference sequence). Here the CDR3 reads CASSLGRGTGPPREQYF. DNA of the CDR3: TGTGCCAGCAGCTTAGGCCGGGGGACAGGGCCCCCTAGGGAGCAGTACTTC.

The chain couples TRBV4-1 to TRBJ2-1, with 9 positions matching TRBD2. The CDR3 totals 19 residues. The germline V gene has CDR1 MGHRA and CDR2 YSYEKL. The V and J ends lost 0 bases and 4 bases, in that order; junction bases with no gene match: 13. The DNA for the CDR3 is TGCGCCAGCAGCCAAGATCCGTCCTTAGCGGGAGAAGGTTACAATGAGCAGTTCTTC. Residues: CASSQDPSLAGEGYNEQFF.

The gene calls are TRBV30 and TRBJ2-5, with TRBD2 identical over 12 bases. Germline CDR1 is GTSNPN and CDR2 is SVGIG (reference sequence). The J segment lost 4 bases and the V segment lost 3 bases, leaving 9 bases of the junction unmatched. The CDR3 covers 16 residues. CDR3 coding DNA: TGTGCCTGGAGCTTCCGGACTAGCGGGATCCCAGAGACCCAGTACTTC. Amino acid sequence: CAWSFRTSGIPETQYF.

This clone has just one count. The chain carries TRBV6-6 and TRBJ2-7; 8 positions match TRBD2. The J segment lost 1 base and the V segment lost 5 bases, leaving 4 bases of the junction unmatched. This CDR3 has 14 residues. The V gene's germline CDR1 is MNHNY and CDR2 SVGAGI (reference sequence). In nucleotides, the CDR3 is TGTGCCAGCAGTCGGGGGGGGGAGTCCTACGAGCAGTACTTC. Translation: CASSRGGESYEQYF.

This clone has just one count. V and J are TRBV21-1 and TRBJ2-7; TRBD2 is the table's D call and was not checked against the DNA. TRBV21-1 is reported as a pseudogene. This CDR3 contains 17 residues. This CDR3 reads CASSPETGLAGAYEQYV. For the CDR3, the DNA is TGTGCCAGCAGCCCGGAGACGGGACTAGCGGGAGCTTACGAGCAGTACGTC.

The chain has TRBV6-1 and TRBJ1-1, with 8 bases fitting TRBD1. Germline CDR1 is MNHNS and CDR2 is SASEGT. The CDR3 consists of 15 residues. The ends lost 3 bases at V and 5 bases at J; junction bases unmatched: 8. The CDR3 here is CASSERGRGRTEAFF. The CDR3 coding sequence is TGTGCCAGCAGTGAGAGGGGCAGGGGGCGAACTGAAGCTTTCTTT.

The gene calls are TRBV5-1 and TRBJ2-5; the match to TRBD1 covers 10 bases. Germline V gives CDR1 SGHRS, CDR2 YFSETQ. Germline trimming cut 0 bases from V and 3 bases from J; bases unmatched to any gene: 5. The CDR3 has 16 residues. The CDR3 DNA reads as TGCGCCAGCAGCTTGGGGGGACAGGGGAGCAAAGAGACCCAGTACTTC. Its translation: CASSLGGQGSKETQYF. Full variable domain (remainder filled in from reference TRBV5-1 and TRBJ2-5): KAGVTQTPRYLIKTRGQQVTLSCSPISGHRSVSWYQQTPGQGLQFLFEYFSETQRNKGNFPGRFSGRQFSNSRSEMNVSTLELGDSALYLCASSLGGQGSKETQYFGPGTRLLVL.

The chain carries TRBV19 and TRBJ2-5; a weak D match, TRBD1 (6 bases). This CDR3 has 14 amino acids. V was trimmed by 5 bases and J by 3 bases, leaving 13 bases between them. Looked up from germline, CDR1 is LNHDA and CDR2 is SQIVND (reference sequence). The CDR3 loop reads CASSEGGWKETQYF. The CDR3 nucleotides are TGTGCCAGTAGTGAAGGGGGTTGGAAAGAGACCCAGTACTTC.

The chain carries TRBV4-1 and TRBJ2-1; the D is unclear. Germline V CDR1 and CDR2: MGHRA, YSYEKL. This CDR3 comprises 14 residues. The ends were cut back, 0 bases at V and 9 bases at J, with 12 bases in the middle. CDR3 loop: CASSQDPVTIEQFF. The CDR3 nucleotides read TGCGCCAGCAGCCAAGATCCAGTAACAATTGAGCAGTTCTTC.

J is TRBJ2-7 and V is TRBV28; D may be TRBD1 (6 bases). The CDR3 contains 14 residues. Trimming pared 6 bases from V and 3 bases from J, leaving 15 bases between. Germline CDR1 reads MDHEN; CDR2 reads SYDVKM. CDR3 in amino acids: CASRNLQGIYEQYF. CDR3 sequence (DNA): TGTGCCAGCAGGAACCTACAGGGAATCTACGAGCAGTACTTC.

The chain employs TRBV7-6 and TRBJ1-2, with TRBD1 matching over 10 bases. After removal of 5 bases from V and 4 bases from J, the junction contained 4 bases not matched to a gene. The germline gives CDR1 SGHVS, CDR2 FNYEAQ. CDR3 length: 14 amino acids. CDR3 loop: CASSRGQGGYGYTF. CDR3 nucleotides: TGTGCCAGCAGCCGTGGACAGGGGGGCTATGGCTACACCTTC.

The CDR3 sequence is CASSYSAGFYNEQFF. The CDR3 nucleotides are TGTGCCAGCAGTTACTCAGCGGGATTCTACAATGAGCAGTTCTTC. The chain links TRBV6-5 to TRBJ2-1, with 7 nucleotides matching TRBD2. This CDR3 is built from 15 residues. The germline V gene has CDR1 MNHEY and CDR2 SVGAGI. Trimming removed 0 bases from V and 3 bases from J; junction bases left unmatched: 2.

The genes are TRBV28 and TRBJ2-5; TRBD2 matches at 10 bases. V was pared by 6 bases and J by 5 bases, with 12 bases of the junction left unmatched. CDR3 size: 16 residues. Per germline, CDR1 MDHEN and CDR2 SYDVKM. This CDR3 is CASRRTSGGPGETQYF. The CDR3 nucleotides are TGTGCCAGCAGACGGACTAGCGGAGGGCCCGGTGAGACCCAGTACTTC.

The J gene is TRBJ2-1, the V gene TRBV19, with 10 nucleotides matching TRBD2. In germline, CDR1 is LNHDA, CDR2 SQIVND (reference sequence). The CDR3 contains 14 residues. The chain's CDR3 is CEQREGPLYNEQFF. The CDR3 nucleotides are TGTGAGCAGCGGGAGGGCCCCCTATACAATGAGCAGTTCTTC.

The chain carries TRBV19 and TRBJ2-1; D perhaps matches TRBD2 (5 bases). CDR1 is LNHDA, CDR2 SQIVND, per germline (reference sequence). V lost 1 base and J lost 1, with 11 bases in between. The CDR3 sequence is 16 residues long. CDR3 bases: TGTGCCAGTAGTATAGTTAGCGAATTATCCTACAATGAGCAGTTCTTC. Translating gives CASSIVSELSYNEQFF.